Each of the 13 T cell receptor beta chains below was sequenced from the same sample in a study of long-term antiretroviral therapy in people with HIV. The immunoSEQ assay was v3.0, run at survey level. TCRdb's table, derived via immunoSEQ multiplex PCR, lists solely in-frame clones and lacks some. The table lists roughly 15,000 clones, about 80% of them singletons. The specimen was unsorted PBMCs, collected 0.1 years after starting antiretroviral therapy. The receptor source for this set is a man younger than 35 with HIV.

The CDR3 DNA reads TGCGCCAGCAGCTTGGCACAGATCCAAGAGACCCAGTACTTC. Protein product: CASSLAQIQETQYF. This sequence joins TRBV5-1 and TRBJ2-5; D gene unclear. There are 14 residues in the CDR3. The germline V gene has CDR1 SGHRS and CDR2 YFSETQ. Trimming took off 0 bases at V and 1 base at J, with 7 bases between the two ends.

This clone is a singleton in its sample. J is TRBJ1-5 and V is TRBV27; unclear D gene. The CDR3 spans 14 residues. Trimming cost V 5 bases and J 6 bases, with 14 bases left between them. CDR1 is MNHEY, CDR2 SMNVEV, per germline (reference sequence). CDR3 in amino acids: CASSPPGLGQPQHF. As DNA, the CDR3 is TGTGCCAGCAGTCCACCGGGCTTAGGTCAGCCCCAGCATTTT.

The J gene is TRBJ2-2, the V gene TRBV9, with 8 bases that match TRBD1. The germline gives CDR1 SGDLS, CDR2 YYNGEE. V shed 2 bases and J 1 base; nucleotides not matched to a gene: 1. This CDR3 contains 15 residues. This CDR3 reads CASSVTGVNTGELFF. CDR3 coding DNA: TGTGCCAGCAGCGTGACAGGGGTGAACACCGGGGAGCTGTTTTTT.

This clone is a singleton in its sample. The CDR3 loop is CASSLGQAGTEAFF. Here the CDR3 DNA reads TGTGCCAGCAGCTTAGGACAGGCGGGCACTGAAGCTTTCTTT. The chain combines TRBV7-9 with TRBJ1-1; TRBD1 is a possible D gene (6 bases). Germline V gene data show CDR1 as SEHNR and CDR2 as FQNEAQ (reference sequence). The CDR3 runs 14 residues. The ends were cut back, 1 base at V and 4 bases at J, with 10 bases in the middle.

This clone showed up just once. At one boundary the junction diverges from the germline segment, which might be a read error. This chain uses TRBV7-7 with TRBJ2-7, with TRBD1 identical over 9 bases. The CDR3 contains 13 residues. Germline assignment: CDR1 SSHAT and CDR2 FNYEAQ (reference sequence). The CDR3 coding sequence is TGTGCTAGCAGCTCATGGGACAGGGACGAGCAGTACTTC. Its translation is CASSSWDRDEQYF.

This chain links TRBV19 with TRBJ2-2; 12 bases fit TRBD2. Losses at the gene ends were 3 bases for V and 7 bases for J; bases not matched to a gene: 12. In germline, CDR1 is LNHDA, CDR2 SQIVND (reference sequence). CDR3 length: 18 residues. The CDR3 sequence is CASSIIGPSGGAIGELFF. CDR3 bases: TGTGCCAGTAGTATTATCGGTCCTAGCGGGGGGGCTATCGGGGAGCTGTTTTTT.

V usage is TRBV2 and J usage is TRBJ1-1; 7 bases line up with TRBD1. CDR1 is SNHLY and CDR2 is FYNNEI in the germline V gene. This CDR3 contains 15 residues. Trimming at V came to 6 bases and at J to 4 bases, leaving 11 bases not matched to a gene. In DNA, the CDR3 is TGTGCCAGCAGCCTAACCCAAGGGACAGTCACTGAAGCTTTCTTT. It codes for CASSLTQGTVTEAFF. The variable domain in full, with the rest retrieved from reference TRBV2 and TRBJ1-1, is EPEVTQTPSHQVTQMGQEVILRCVPISNHLYFYWYRQILGQKVEFLVSFYNNEISEKSEIFDDQFSVERPDGSNFTLKIRSTKLEDSAMYFCASSLTQGTVTEAFFGQGTRLTVV.

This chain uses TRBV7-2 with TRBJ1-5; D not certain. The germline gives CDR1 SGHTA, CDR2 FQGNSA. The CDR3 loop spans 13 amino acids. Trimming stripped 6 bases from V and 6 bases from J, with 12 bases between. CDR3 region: CASRSEFGQPQHF. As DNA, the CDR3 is TGTGCCAGCAGATCCGAGTTCGGTCAGCCCCAGCATTTT.

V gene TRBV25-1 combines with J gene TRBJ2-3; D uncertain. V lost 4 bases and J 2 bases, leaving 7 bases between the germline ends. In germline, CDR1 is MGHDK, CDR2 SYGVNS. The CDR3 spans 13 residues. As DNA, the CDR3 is TGTGCCAGCAGTGCAGTAGCCACAGATACGCAGTATTTT. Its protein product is CASSAVATDTQYF.

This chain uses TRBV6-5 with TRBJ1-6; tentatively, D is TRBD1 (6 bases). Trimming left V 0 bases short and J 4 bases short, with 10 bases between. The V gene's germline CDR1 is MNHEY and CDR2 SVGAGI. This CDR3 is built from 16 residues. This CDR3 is CASSYSWGQYNSPLHF. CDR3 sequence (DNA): TGTGCCAGCAGTTACTCGTGGGGGCAATATAATTCACCCCTCCACTTT.

The CDR3 loop is CASSVGGWGRTYGYTF. CDR3 in DNA: TGTGCCAGCAGCGTAGGTGGGTGGGGACGGACCTATGGCTACACCTTC. The rearrangement uses TRBV9 and TRBJ1-2; maybe TRBD1 (5 bases). Trimming took off 0 bases at V and 4 bases at J, with 16 bases between the two ends. CDR3 length equals 16 residues. CDR1 and CDR2 (germline): SGDLS, YYNGEE.

The CDR3, as DNA: TGTGCCAGTAGTGTTGGAACATCCTATAATTCACCCCTCCACTTT. It is translated as CASSVGTSYNSPLHF. This rearrangement joins TRBV19 to TRBJ1-6; D not certain. The CDR3 covers 15 residues. V lost 5 bases to trimming and J lost 1 base, with 9 bases between them. The germline V gene has CDR1 LNHDA and CDR2 SQIVND (reference sequence).

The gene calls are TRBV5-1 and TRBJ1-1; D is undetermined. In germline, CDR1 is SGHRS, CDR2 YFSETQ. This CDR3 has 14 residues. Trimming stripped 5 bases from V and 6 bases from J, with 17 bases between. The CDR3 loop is CASRDGVQIPEAFF. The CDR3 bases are TGCGCCAGCAGGGACGGAGTCCAGATACCTGAAGCTTTCTTT.